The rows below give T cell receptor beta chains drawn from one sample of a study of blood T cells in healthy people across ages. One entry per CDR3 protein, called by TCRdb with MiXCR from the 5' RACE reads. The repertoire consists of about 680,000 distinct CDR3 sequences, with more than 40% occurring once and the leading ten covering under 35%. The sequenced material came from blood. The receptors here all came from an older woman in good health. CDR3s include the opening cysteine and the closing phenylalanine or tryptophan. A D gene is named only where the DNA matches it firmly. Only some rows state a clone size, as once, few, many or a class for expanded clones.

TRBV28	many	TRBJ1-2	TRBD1	CASSPGGSNYGYTF	TGTGCCAGCAGTCCAGGGGGATCTAACTATGGCTACACCTTC
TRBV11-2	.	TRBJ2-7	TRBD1	CASSSKTGVGYEQYF	TGTGCCAGCAGCTCCAAAACAGGGGTCGGCTACGAGCAGTACTTC
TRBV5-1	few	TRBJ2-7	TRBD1	CASSLLGTGYYEQYF	TGCGCCAGCAGCTTGCTGGGGACAGGGTACTACGAGCAGTACTTC
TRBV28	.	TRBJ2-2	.	CASLVNGELFF	TGTGCCAGTCTGGTAAACGGGGAGCTGTTTTTT
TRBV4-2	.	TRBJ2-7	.	CASSPELAYYNEQYF	TGTGCCAGCAGCCCCGAACTAGCTTACTACAATGAGCAGTACTTC
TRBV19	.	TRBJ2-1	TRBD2	CASSFGGRTSAPPHNEQFF	TGTGCCAGTAGTTTTGGCGGCCGTACTAGCGCACCGCCTCACAATGAGCAGTTCTTC
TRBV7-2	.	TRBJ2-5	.	CASSLDLAAETQYF	TGTGCCAGCAGCTTAGACCTAGCCGCAGAGACCCAGTACTTC
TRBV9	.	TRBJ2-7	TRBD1	CASSVGVLGQGSWRSYEQYF	TGTGCCAGCAGCGTAGGGGTGTTGGGACAGGGGAGCTGGAGATCCTACGAGCAGTACTTC
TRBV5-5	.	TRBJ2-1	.	CASSLLGGGYNEQFF	TGTGCCAGCAGCTTGTTAGGGGGGGGTTACAATGAGCAGTTCTTC
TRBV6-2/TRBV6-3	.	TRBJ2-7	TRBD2	CASSYGSGRAEQYF	TGTGCCAGCAGTTACGGCAGCGGGAGGGCCGAGCAGTACTTC
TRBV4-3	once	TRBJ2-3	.	CASSQEEGVDTQYF	TGCGCCAGCAGCCAAGAGGAGGGCGTAGATACGCAGTATTTT
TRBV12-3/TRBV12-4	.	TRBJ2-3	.	CASSPGGRGVTDTQYF	TGTGCCAGCAGCCCTGGGGGCAGGGGAGTGACAGATACGCAGTATTTT
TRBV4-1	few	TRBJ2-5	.	CASSQLVRETQYF	TGCGCCAGCAGCCAACTCGTCCGGGAGACCCAGTACTTC
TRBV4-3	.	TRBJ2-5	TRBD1	CASSQDIGQGYETQYF	TGCGCCAGCAGCCAAGATATTGGACAGGGGTATGAGACCCAGTACTTC
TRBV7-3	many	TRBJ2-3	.	CASSPGLSTDTQYF	TGTGCCAGCAGCCCCGGACTATCCACAGATACGCAGTATTTT
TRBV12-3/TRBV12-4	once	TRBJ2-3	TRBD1	CASSTGQGMGTDTQYF	TGTGCCAGCAGTACGGGACAGGGGATGGGCACAGATACGCAGTATTTT
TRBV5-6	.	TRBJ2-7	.	CASSRGQIDEQYF	TGTGCCAGCAGCCGCGGACAGATCGACGAGCAGTACTTC
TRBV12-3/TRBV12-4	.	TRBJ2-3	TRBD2	CASSRLAPDTQYF	TGTGCCAGCAGTAGACTAGCCCCAGATACGCAGTATTTT
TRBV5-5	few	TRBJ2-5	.	CASSQGSVQETQYF	TGTGCCAGCAGCCAAGGGTCAGTACAAGAGACCCAGTACTTC
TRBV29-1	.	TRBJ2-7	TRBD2	CSVAGTSRSEQYF	TGCAGCGTTGCAGGGACTAGTCGATCCGAGCAGTACTTC
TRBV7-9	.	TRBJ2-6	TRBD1	CASSFGTGGTGANVLTF	TGTGCCAGCAGCTTCGGGACAGGGGGGACCGGGGCCAACGTCCTGACTTTC
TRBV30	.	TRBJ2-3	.	CAWSAPRTTDTQYF	TGTGCCTGGAGTGCCCCCCGAACCACAGATACGCAGTATTTT
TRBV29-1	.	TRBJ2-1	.	CSVDSPGVWYNEQFF	TGCAGCGTTGATTCCCCCGGGGTATGGTACAATGAGCAGTTCTTC
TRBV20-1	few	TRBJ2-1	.	CSANVGLGEQFF	TGCAGTGCCAACGTGGGACTTGGGGAGCAGTTCTTC
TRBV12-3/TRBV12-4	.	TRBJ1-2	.	CASSSPEGYTF	TGTGCCAGCAGTTCACCTGAGGGCTACACCTTC
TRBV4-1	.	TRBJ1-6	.	CASSPPGTFPQSPLHF	TGCGCCAGCAGCCCGCCCGGGACTTTTCCACAATCACCCCTCCACTTT
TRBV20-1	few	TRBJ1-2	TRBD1	CSGGDRGYGYTF	TGCAGTGGTGGAGACAGGGGCTATGGCTACACCTTC
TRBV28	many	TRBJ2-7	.	CASSRGYEQYF	TGTGCCAGCAGTAGGGGTTACGAGCAGTACTTC
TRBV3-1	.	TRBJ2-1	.	CASSQVGGFEQFF	TGTGCCAGCAGCCAAGTGGGCGGGTTTGAGCAGTTCTTC
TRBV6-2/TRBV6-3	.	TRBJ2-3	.	CASNRGRTDTQYF	TGTGCCAGCAATCGGGGGCGGACAGATACGCAGTATTTT
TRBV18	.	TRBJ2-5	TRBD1	CASSPDRAAETQYF	TGTGCCAGCTCACCAGACAGGGCAGCGGAGACCCAGTACTTC
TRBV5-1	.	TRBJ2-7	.	CASSLGDGYEQYF	TGCGCCAGCAGCTTAGGGGACGGCTACGAGCAGTACTTC
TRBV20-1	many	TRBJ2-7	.	CSADTSRREQYF	TGCAGTGCTGATACTAGCAGACGGGAGCAGTACTTC
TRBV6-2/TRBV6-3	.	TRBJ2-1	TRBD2	CASSYSWSGSPPSYNEQFF	TGTGCCAGCAGTTACTCATGGAGCGGGAGTCCCCCTTCCTACAATGAGCAGTTCTTC
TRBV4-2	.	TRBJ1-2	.	CASSQDRGQGDYTF	TGTGCCAGCAGCCAAGATCGGGGTCAGGGCGACTACACCTTC
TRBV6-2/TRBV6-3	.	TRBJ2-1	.	CASGGTGNEQFF	TGTGCCAGCGGGGGGACTGGAAATGAGCAGTTCTTC
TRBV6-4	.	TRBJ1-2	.	CASSDNGYGYTF	TGTGCCAGCAGTGACAATGGGTATGGCTACACCTTC
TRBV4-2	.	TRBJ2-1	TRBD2	CASSRYLSGSSYNGQFF	TGTGCCAGCAGCCGGTACCTAAGCGGGAGCTCCTACAATGGGCAGTTCTTC
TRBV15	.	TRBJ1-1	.	CATSRDGTRNTEAFF	TGTGCCACCAGCAGAGATGGCACGAGGAACACTGAAGCTTTCTTT
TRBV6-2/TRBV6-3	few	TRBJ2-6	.	CASSYARGGGANVLTF	TGTGCCAGCAGTTACGCTCGGGGTGGTGGGGCCAACGTCCTGACTTTC
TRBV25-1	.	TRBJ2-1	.	CASSEWDLYNEQFF	TGTGCCAGCAGTGAGTGGGACCTTTACAATGAGCAGTTCTTC
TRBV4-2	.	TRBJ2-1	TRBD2	CASSHGTSGGSSYNEQFF	TGTGCCAGCAGCCACGGGACTAGCGGGGGAAGCTCCTACAATGAGCAGTTCTTC
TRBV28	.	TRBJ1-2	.	CASSSTGVNYGYTF	TGTGCCAGCAGTTCCACCGGGGTTAACTATGGCTACACCTTC
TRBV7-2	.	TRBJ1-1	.	CASSLDRENTEAFF	TGTGCCAGCAGCTTAGACAGGGAAAACACTGAAGCTTTCTTT
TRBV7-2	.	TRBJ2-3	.	CASSLMADTQYF	TGTGCCAGCAGCTTAATGGCAGATACGCAGTATTTT
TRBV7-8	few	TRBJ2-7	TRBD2	CASSFSGSIYEQYF	TGTGCCAGCAGCTTTAGCGGGAGTATCTACGAGCAGTACTTC
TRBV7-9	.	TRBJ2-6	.	CASSFIGSGANVLTF	TGTGCCAGCAGCTTTATCGGCTCTGGGGCCAACGTCCTGACTTTC